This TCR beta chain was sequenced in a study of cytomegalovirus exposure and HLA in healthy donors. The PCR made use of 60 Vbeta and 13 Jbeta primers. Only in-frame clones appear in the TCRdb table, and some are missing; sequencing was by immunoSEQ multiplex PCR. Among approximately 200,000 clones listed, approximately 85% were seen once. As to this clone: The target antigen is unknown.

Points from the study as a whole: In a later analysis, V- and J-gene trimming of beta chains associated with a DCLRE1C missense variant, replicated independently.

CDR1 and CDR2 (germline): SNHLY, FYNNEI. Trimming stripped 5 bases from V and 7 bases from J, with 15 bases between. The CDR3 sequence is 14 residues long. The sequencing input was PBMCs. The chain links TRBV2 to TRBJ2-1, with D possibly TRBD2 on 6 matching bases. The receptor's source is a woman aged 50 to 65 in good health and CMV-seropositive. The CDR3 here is CASSRWASVNEQFF. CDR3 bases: TGTGCCAGCAGTAGGTGGGCTAGCGTTAATGAGCAGTTCTTC.